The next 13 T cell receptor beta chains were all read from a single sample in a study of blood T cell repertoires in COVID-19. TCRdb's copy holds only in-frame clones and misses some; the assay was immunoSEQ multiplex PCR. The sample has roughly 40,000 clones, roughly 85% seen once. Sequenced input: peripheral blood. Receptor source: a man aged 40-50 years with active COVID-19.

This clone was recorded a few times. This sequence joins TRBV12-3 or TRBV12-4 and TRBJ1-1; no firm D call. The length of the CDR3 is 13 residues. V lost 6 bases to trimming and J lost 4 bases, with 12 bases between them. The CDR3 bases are TGTGCCAGCAGCAGAACCCGGGGCACTGAAGCTTTCTTT. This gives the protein CASSRTRGTEAFF.

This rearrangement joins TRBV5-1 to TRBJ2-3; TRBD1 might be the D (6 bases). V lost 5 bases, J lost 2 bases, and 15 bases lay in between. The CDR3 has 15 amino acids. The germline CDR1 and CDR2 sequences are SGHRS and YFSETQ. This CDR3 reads CASRKEHRDTDTQYF. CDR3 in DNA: TGCGCCAGCAGAAAGGAGCACAGGGACACAGATACGCAGTATTTT.

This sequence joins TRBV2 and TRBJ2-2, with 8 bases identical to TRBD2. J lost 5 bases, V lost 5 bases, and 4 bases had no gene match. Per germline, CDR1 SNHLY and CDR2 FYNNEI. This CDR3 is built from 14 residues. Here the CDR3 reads CASSLSSGTGELFF. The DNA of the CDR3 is TGTGCCAGCAGTCTATCTAGCGGGACCGGGGAGCTGTTTTTT. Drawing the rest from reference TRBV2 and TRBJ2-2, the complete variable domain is EPEVTQTPSHQVTQMGQEVILRCVPISNHLYFYWYRQILGQKVEFLVSFYNNEISEKSEIFDDQFSVERPDGSNFTLKIRSTKLEDSAMYFCASSLSSGTGELFFGEGSRLTVL.

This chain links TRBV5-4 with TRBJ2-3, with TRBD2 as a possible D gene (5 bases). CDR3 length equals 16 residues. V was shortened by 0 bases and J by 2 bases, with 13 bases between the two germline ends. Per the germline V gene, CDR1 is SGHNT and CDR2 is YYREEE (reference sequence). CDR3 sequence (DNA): TGTGCCAGCAGCTTGGAAGCCGGACTTAACACAGATACGCAGTATTTT. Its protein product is CASSLEAGLNTDTQYF.

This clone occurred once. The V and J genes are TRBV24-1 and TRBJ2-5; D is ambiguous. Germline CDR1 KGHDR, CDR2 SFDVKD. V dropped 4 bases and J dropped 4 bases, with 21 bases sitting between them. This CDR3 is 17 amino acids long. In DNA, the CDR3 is TGTGCCACCAGTGACCCTGCCAGGCCTGAAAATTCAGAGACCCAGTACTTC. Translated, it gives CATSDPARPENSETQYF.

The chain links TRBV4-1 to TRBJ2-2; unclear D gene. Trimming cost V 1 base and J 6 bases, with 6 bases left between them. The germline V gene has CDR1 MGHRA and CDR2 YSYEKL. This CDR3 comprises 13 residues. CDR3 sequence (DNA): TGCGCCAGCAGCCAAGTACTCGCCGGGGAGCTGTTTTTT. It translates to CASSQVLAGELFF.

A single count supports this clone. CDR3 protein: CASSFGTGTYEQYF. As DNA, the CDR3 is TGTGCCAGCAGCTTCGGGACAGGGACTTACGAGCAGTACTTC. J is TRBJ2-7 and V is TRBV11-2; 9 nucleotides match TRBD1. The V and J ends lost 3 bases and 4 bases, in that order; junction bases with no gene match: 4. The CDR3 has 14 residues. In germline, CDR1 is SGHAT, CDR2 FQNNGV.

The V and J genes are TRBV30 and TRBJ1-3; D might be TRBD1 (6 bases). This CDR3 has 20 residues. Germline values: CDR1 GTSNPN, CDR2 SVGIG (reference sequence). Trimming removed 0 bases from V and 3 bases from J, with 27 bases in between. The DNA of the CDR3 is TGTGCCTGGAGTGTATTGAGGACAGCCCTGCTCGGGGAAGGTGGAAACACCATATATTTT. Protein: CAWSVLRTALLGEGGNTIYF.

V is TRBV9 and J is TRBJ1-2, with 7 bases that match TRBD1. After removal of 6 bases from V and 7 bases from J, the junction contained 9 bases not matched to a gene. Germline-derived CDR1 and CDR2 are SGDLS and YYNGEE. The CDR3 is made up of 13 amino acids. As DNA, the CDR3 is TGTGCCAGCAACCGACAGGGAGGACGTGGCTACACCTTC. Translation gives CASNRQGGRGYTF.

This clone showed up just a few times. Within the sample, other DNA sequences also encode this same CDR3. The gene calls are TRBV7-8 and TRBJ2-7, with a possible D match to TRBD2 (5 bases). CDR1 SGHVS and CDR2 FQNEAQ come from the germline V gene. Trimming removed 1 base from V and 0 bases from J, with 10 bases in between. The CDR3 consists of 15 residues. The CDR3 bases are TGTGCCAGCAGCTTAGGCGGCCGGGGCTCCTACGAGCAGTACTTC. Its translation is CASSLGGRGSYEQYF.

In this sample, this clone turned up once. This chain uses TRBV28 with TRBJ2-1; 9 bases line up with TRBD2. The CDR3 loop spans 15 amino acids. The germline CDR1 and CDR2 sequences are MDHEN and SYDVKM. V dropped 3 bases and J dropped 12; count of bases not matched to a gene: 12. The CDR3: CASSFRTSVGTTQFF. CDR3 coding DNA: TGTGCCAGCAGTTTCCGGACTAGCGTGGGCACTACGCAGTTCTTC. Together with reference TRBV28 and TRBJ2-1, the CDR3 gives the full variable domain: DVKVTQSSRYLVKRTGEKVFLECVQDMDHENMFWYRQDPGLGLRLIYFSYDVKMKEKGDIPEGYSVSREKKERFSLILESASTNQTSMYLCASSFRTSVGTTQFFGPGTRLTVL.

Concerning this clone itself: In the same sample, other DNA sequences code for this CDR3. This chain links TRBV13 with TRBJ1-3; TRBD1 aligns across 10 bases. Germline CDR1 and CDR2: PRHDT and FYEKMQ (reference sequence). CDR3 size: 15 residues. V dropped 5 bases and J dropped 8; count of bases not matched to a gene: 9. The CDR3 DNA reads TGTGCCAGCAGCCTGACTGGGACAGGGGCGGACACCATATATTTT. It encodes CASSLTGTGADTIYF.

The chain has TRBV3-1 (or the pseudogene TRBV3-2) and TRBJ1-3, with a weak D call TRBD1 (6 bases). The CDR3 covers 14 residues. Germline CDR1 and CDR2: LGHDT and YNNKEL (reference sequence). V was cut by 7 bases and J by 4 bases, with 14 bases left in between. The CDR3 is CASTLGGAGNTIYF. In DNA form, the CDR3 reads TGTGCCAGCACCCTAGGGGGGGCCGGAAACACCATATATTTT.